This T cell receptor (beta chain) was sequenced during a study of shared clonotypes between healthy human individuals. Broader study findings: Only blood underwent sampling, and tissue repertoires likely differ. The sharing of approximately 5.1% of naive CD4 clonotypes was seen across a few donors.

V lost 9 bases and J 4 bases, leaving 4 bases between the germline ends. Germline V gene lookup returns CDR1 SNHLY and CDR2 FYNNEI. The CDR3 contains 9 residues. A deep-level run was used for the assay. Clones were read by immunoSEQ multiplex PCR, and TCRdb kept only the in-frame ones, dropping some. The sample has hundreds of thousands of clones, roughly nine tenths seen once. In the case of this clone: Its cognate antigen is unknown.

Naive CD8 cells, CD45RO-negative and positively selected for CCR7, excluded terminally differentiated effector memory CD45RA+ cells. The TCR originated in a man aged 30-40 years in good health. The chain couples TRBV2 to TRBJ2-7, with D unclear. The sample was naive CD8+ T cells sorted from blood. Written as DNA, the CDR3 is TGTGCCAGAGGATACGAGCAGTACTTC. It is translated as CARGYEQYF.